The rows below give T cell receptor beta chains drawn from one sample of a study of early T cells in non-severe SARS-CoV-2 infection. TCRdb passed the 5' RACE reads through MiXCR, listing each CDR3 protein once. This sample has 65,000 to 75,000 distinct CDR3 sequences; approximately 10% occur once, and the top ten carry approximately 4.2%. The sequenced material came from whole blood. The receptors come from an adult who was a healthcare worker with PCR-confirmed SARS-CoV-2 infection or an uninfected control (not recorded which). CDR3s include the opening cysteine and the closing phenylalanine or tryptophan. Each record gives: CDR3 protein, CDR3 DNA, D gene, clone size, J gene, V gene. D genes are given only for firm matches. Clone size is given for some rows only: seen once, a few or many times, or a class if the clone is expanded.

CDR3: CASSYSRRPGEYEQYF; DNA: TGTGCCAGCAGTTACTCGCGACGCCCTGGAGAGTACGAGCAGTACTTC; D: .; size: .; J: TRBJ2-7; V: TRBV6-2/TRBV6-3
CDR3: CASSILADQPQHF; DNA: TGTGCCAGTAGTATCTTGGCCGATCAGCCCCAGCATTTT; D: .; size: .; J: TRBJ1-5; V: TRBV19
CDR3: CASSQIGTLRYNEQFF; DNA: TGCGCCAGCAGTCAAATTGGAACGCTGAGGTACAATGAGCAGTTCTTC; D: .; size: many; J: TRBJ2-1; V: TRBV5-1
CDR3: CASSPDRGRGSPLHF; DNA: TGTGCCAGCAGCCCTGACAGGGGTCGGGGATCACCCCTCCACTTT; D: TRBD1; size: many; J: TRBJ1-6; V: TRBV6-5
CDR3: CASSGAPYYEQYF; DNA: TGTGCCAGCAGTGGGGCCCCCTACTACGAGCAGTACTTC; D: .; size: few; J: TRBJ2-7; V: TRBV27
CDR3: CASSLQDRDTGELFF; DNA: TGTGCCAGCAGCTTACAGGACAGGGACACCGGGGAGCTGTTTTTT; D: TRBD1; size: few; J: TRBJ2-2; V: TRBV5-6
CDR3: CASSVEGVPWGTQYF; DNA: TGTGCCAGCAGCGTAGAGGGGGTCCCATGGGGGACCCAGTACTTC; D: .; size: .; J: TRBJ2-5; V: TRBV9
CDR3: CSARDAARADEKLFF; DNA: TGCAGTGCTAGAGACGCGGCGAGGGCAGATGAAAAACTGTTTTTT; D: .; size: .; J: TRBJ1-4; V: TRBV20-1
CDR3: CASSPPRDGYGYTF; DNA: TGTGCCAGCAGCCCCCCCCGGGACGGCTATGGCTACACCTTC; D: .; size: .; J: TRBJ1-2; V: TRBV7-9
CDR3: CSAVGADTQYF; DNA: TGCAGTGCAGTGGGGGCAGATACGCAGTATTTT; D: .; size: .; J: TRBJ2-3; V: TRBV20-1
CDR3: CASSPPGNYGYTF; DNA: TGTGCCAGCAGCCCACCAGGCAACTATGGCTACACCTTC; D: .; size: few; J: TRBJ1-2; V: TRBV6-5
CDR3: CASSSARVPNEKLFF; DNA: TGTGCCAGCAGTTCAGCGCGGGTGCCGAATGAAAAACTGTTTTTT; D: .; size: many; J: TRBJ1-4; V: TRBV7-9
CDR3: CSARLSGLAGGEQFF; DNA: TGCAGTGCTAGACTCTCGGGACTAGCTGGAGGTGAGCAGTTCTTC; D: TRBD2; size: .; J: TRBJ2-1; V: TRBV20-1
CDR3: CATSDSGRTNEQFF; DNA: TGTGCCACCAGTGATTCGGGGAGGACCAATGAGCAGTTCTTC; D: .; size: .; J: TRBJ2-1; V: TRBV24-1
CDR3: CASRVRGLAGRSTDTQYF; DNA: TGTGCCAGCAGGGTCAGGGGGCTAGCGGGAAGAAGCACAGATACGCAGTATTTT; D: .; size: .; J: TRBJ2-3; V: TRBV21-1
CDR3: CASSFFSRQGYTGELFF; DNA: TGCGCCAGCAGCTTCTTTTCGCGACAGGGATACACCGGGGAGCTGTTTTTT; D: TRBD1; size: few; J: TRBJ2-2; V: TRBV5-1
CDR3: CASSLVRRGAHEQYF; DNA: TGTGCCAGCAGCTTAGTTCGGCGGGGGGCCCACGAGCAGTACTTC; D: TRBD2; size: .; J: TRBJ2-7; V: TRBV11-2
CDR3: CSASTALVPYGYTF; DNA: TGCAGCGCTTCGACAGCTCTCGTGCCCTATGGCTACACCTTC; D: .; size: many; J: TRBJ1-2; V: TRBV29-1
CDR3: CASSINRGLMNTEAFF; DNA: TGTGCCAGCAGCATAAACAGGGGGCTTATGAACACTGAAGCTTTCTTT; D: TRBD1; size: many; J: TRBJ1-1; V: TRBV7-9
CDR3: CASSAGRRDRRAGELFF; DNA: TGTGCCAGCAGCGCGGGGCGTCGGGACAGAAGGGCCGGGGAGCTGTTTTTT; D: .; size: many; J: TRBJ2-2; V: TRBV11-2
CDR3: CASSLRGARSNEQFF; DNA: TGTGCCAGCAGTTTACGGGGGGCGCGCAGCAATGAGCAGTTCTTC; D: .; size: many; J: TRBJ2-1; V: TRBV12-3/TRBV12-4
CDR3: CASSLWDFGALNEQYF; DNA: TGTGCCAGCAGTTTGTGGGACTTCGGTGCCTTAAACGAGCAGTACTTC; D: .; size: many; J: TRBJ2-7; V: TRBV12-3/TRBV12-4
CDR3: CASSPGTGANTEAFF; DNA: TGTGCCAGCAGCCCTGGGACAGGGGCGAACACTGAAGCTTTCTTT; D: TRBD1; size: few; J: TRBJ1-1; V: TRBV5-5
CDR3: CASSLSGRRAGELFF; DNA: TGTGCCAGCAGTTTGAGCGGGAGAAGGGCCGGGGAGCTGTTTTTT; D: TRBD2; size: many; J: TRBJ2-2; V: TRBV28
CDR3: CASSQEAKGGYEQYF; DNA: TGTGCCAGCAGCCAAGAGGCGAAGGGTGGATACGAGCAGTACTTC; D: .; size: many; J: TRBJ2-7; V: TRBV4-2
CDR3: CASSRDRVESYTF; DNA: TGTGCCAGTTCCCGGGACAGGGTGGAAAGCTACACCTTC; D: TRBD1; size: many; J: TRBJ1-2; V: TRBV6-1
CDR3: CASSTGVSGTEAFF; DNA: TGTGCCAGCAGCACGGGGGTCTCGGGGACTGAAGCTTTCTTT; D: .; size: many; J: TRBJ1-1; V: TRBV7-3
CDR3: CASSFGPSGEQYF; DNA: TGTGCCAGCAGCTTTGGGCCAAGCGGTGAGCAGTACTTC; D: .; size: .; J: TRBJ2-7; V: TRBV5-6
CDR3: CASSRGQRGQKQFF; DNA: TGTGCCAGCAGCCGGGGTCAGCGGGGCCAGAAGCAGTTCTTC; D: TRBD2; size: many; J: TRBJ2-1; V: TRBV11-3
CDR3: CASSNLAGSSYNEQFF; DNA: TGTGCCAGTAGTAACTTAGCGGGGAGCTCCTACAATGAGCAGTTCTTC; D: TRBD2; size: many; J: TRBJ2-1; V: TRBV19
CDR3: CASSHLRANTGELFF; DNA: TGTGCCAGCAGTCACCTGAGAGCGAACACCGGGGAGCTGTTTTTT; D: .; size: many; J: TRBJ2-2; V: TRBV6-1
CDR3: CASSLSLGRNTEAFF; DNA: TGTGCCAGCAGTTTATCCCTGGGTCGGAACACTGAAGCTTTCTTT; D: .; size: many; J: TRBJ1-1; V: TRBV12-3/TRBV12-4
CDR3: CASSQAGGSYGYTF; DNA: TGTGCCAGCAGCCAGGCAGGGGGCTCGTATGGCTACACCTTC; D: TRBD1; size: .; J: TRBJ1-2; V: TRBV7-9
CDR3: CASSPWTGENTQYF; DNA: TGTGCCAGCAGTCCTTGGACTGGGGAAAATACGCAGTATTTT; D: .; size: many; J: TRBJ2-3; V: TRBV25-1
CDR3: CAIRGANVLTF; DNA: TGTGCCATCAGGGGGGCCAACGTCCTGACTTTC; D: .; size: .; J: TRBJ2-6; V: TRBV6-6
CDR3: CASEGSSGNTIYF; DNA: TGTGCCAGCGAGGGGAGCTCTGGAAACACCATATATTTT; D: .; size: many; J: TRBJ1-3; V: TRBV28
CDR3: CASSYYRGRGQPQHF; DNA: TGTGCCAGCAGCTACTACAGGGGGCGCGGACAGCCCCAGCATTTT; D: TRBD1; size: many; J: TRBJ1-5; V: TRBV5-6
CDR3: CAIRRGLAEETQYF; DNA: TGTGCCATCAGAAGAGGGCTAGCGGAAGAGACCCAGTACTTC; D: TRBD2; size: many; J: TRBJ2-5; V: TRBV10-3
CDR3: CASSLDSLLEPQHF; DNA: TGTGCCAGTAGTCTGGACAGCTTGCTTGAACCCCAGCATTTT; D: .; size: few; J: TRBJ1-5; V: TRBV19
CDR3: CASSQAQGYSYEQYF; DNA: TGTGCCAGCAGCCAAGCGCAGGGATACTCCTACGAGCAGTACTTC; D: .; size: many; J: TRBJ2-7; V: TRBV3-1
CDR3: CASSPPGQGRGYTF; DNA: TGTGCCAGCAGTCCTCCGGGACAGGGGAGAGGCTACACCTTC; D: TRBD1; size: many; J: TRBJ1-2; V: TRBV12-3/TRBV12-4
CDR3: CASSRGTFPESYTF; DNA: TGTGCCAGCAGCCGTGGGACTTTTCCGGAAAGCTACACCTTC; D: .; size: few; J: TRBJ1-2; V: TRBV5-6
CDR3: CAVAEGRNEQFF; DNA: TGTGCCGTCGCCGAGGGTAGGAATGAGCAGTTCTTC; D: .; size: many; J: TRBJ2-1; V: TRBV3-1
CDR3: CASSEAWDRAYGYTF; DNA: TGTGCCAGCAGTGAAGCGTGGGACAGGGCCTATGGCTACACCTTC; D: TRBD1; size: .; J: TRBJ1-2; V: TRBV6-1
CDR3: CAIKGLNPTGELFF; DNA: TGTGCCATAAAGGGATTAAACCCCACCGGGGAGCTGTTTTTT; D: .; size: many; J: TRBJ2-2; V: TRBV6-5
CDR3: CASSAGLHGTDTQYF; DNA: TGCGCCAGCAGCGCGGGACTGCATGGGACAGATACGCAGTATTTT; D: .; size: .; J: TRBJ2-3; V: TRBV5-1
CDR3: CASSYSEGLTYGYTF; DNA: TGTGCCAGCAGTTATAGTGAGGGGCTAACCTATGGCTACACCTTC; D: .; size: few; J: TRBJ1-2; V: TRBV6-5
CDR3: CASSKGCRTTGLAGMRRYYNEQFF; DNA: TGTGCCAGCAGCAAAGGCTGCAGGACAACGGGGCTAGCGGGTATGAGGCGGTACTACAATGAGCAGTTCTTC; D: .; size: many; J: TRBJ2-1; V: TRBV21-1
CDR3: CASSLATFAGSDTGELFF; DNA: TGTGCCAGCAGCTTAGCCACCTTTGCCGGATCCGACACCGGGGAGCTGTTTTTT; D: .; size: few; J: TRBJ2-2; V: TRBV7-9
CDR3: CASSQDWTSQETQYF; DNA: TGTGCCAGCAGCCAAGATTGGACTAGCCAAGAGACCCAGTACTTC; D: TRBD2; size: many; J: TRBJ2-5; V: TRBV3-1
CDR3: CASSQERQGWLEKLFF; DNA: TGCGCCAGCAGCCAAGAAAGGCAGGGCTGGTTGGAAAAACTGTTTTTT; D: .; size: many; J: TRBJ1-4; V: TRBV4-1
CDR3: CAISELGGGTEAFF; DNA: TGTGCCATCAGTGAGTTGGGGGGCGGCACTGAAGCTTTCTTT; D: .; size: many; J: TRBJ1-1; V: TRBV10-3
CDR3: CASSSSWADTQYF; DNA: TGTGCCAGCAGTTCCTCCTGGGCGGATACGCAGTATTTT; D: .; size: .; J: TRBJ2-3; V: TRBV6-5